Below are 10 T cell receptor beta chains sequenced from a single sample in a study of shared clonotypes between healthy human individuals. Measured with immunoSEQ multiplex PCR; TCRdb has only the in-frame clones, and not every one. The table lists more than 2,000,000 clones, approximately 93% of them singletons. The specimen was naive CD4+ T cells from PBMCs. This sample's subset: CD45RA+ positively selected. Source of these receptors: a man younger than 30 in good health. Some clones in this sample may be carry-over from other donors' samples.

The rearrangement links TRBV7-2 to TRBJ2-3; 7 positions match TRBD2. J was trimmed by 2 bases and V by 2 bases; bases with no gene match: 7. Germline loops: CDR1 SGHTA, CDR2 FQGNSA. The CDR3 totals 16 residues. CDR3 residues: CASSLRLASATDTQYF. CDR3 DNA: TGTGCCAGCAGCTTACGACTAGCTTCGGCCACAGATACGCAGTATTTT.

The DNA of the CDR3 is TGTGCCAGCAGCTTGTCTACAACTAATGAAAAACTGTTTTTT. Protein product: CASSLSTTNEKLFF. The chain is built from TRBV5-4 and TRBJ1-4; D call uncertain. Per germline, CDR1 SGHNT and CDR2 YYREEE (reference sequence). The length of the CDR3 is 14 residues. Trimming removed 1 base at V and 0 bases at J, with 4 bases between.

This rearrangement joins TRBV5-6 to TRBJ2-5, with 9 bases fitting TRBD2. The CDR3 runs to 14 residues. Germline V gene data show CDR1 as SGHDT and CDR2 as YYEEEE. The ends lost 4 bases at V and 4 bases at J; junction bases unmatched: 5. The CDR3 DNA follows: TGTGCCAGCAGCGGGGCGCGGGAGGGAGAGACCCAGTACTTC. Amino acids: CASSGAREGETQYF.

The V call is TRBV27, the J call TRBJ2-1; D perhaps matches TRBD2 (6 bases). The germline V and J ends were trimmed by 5 bases and 9 bases, with 23 bases remaining between them. Germline lookup yields CDR1 MNHEY and CDR2 SMNVEV (reference sequence). The CDR3 runs to 16 residues. The CDR3 sequence: CASSPTLGTRRVEQFF. The DNA of the CDR3 is TGTGCCAGCAGTCCTACCTTAGGGACCAGGAGGGTTGAGCAGTTCTTC.

This clone was counted a single time. The CDR3 sequence: CASSPLPLEQYF. Here the CDR3 DNA reads TGTGCCAGCTCACCCCTCCCACTCGAGCAGTACTTC. The chain uses TRBV18 and TRBJ2-7; D is unresolved. With 3 bases removed from V and 6 bases from J, the gap between germline ends came to 9 bases. Per germline, CDR1 KGHSH and CDR2 LQKENI. CDR3 length: 12 residues. Combining the CDR3 with reference TRBV18 and TRBJ2-7 gives the whole variable domain NAGVMQNPRHLVRRRGQEARLRCSPMKGHSHVYWYRQLPEEGLKFMVYLQKENIIDESGMPKERFSAEFPKEGPSILRIQQVVRGDSAAYFCASSPLPLEQYFGPGTRLTVT.

The chain links TRBV6-1 to TRBJ2-2, with D uncertain. The V gene lost 2 bases and the J gene lost 4 bases, with 8 bases spanning the gap. The CDR3 spans 14 residues. The germline V gene has CDR1 MNHNS and CDR2 SASEGT. CDR3 nucleotides: TGTGCCAGCAGTGAACCGGGCCTCACCGGGGAGCTGTTTTTT. Residues: CASSEPGLTGELFF.

V usage is TRBV11-2 and J usage is TRBJ2-1; the match to TRBD2 covers 8 bases. The V gene end was trimmed by 7 bases and the J gene end by 0 bases; junction bases not matched to a gene: 8. In germline, CDR1 is SGHAT, CDR2 FQNNGV. The CDR3 runs 16 residues. CDR3 residues: CASTPGGGYSYNEQFF. CDR3 DNA: TGTGCCAGCACCCCCGGGGGGGGTTACTCCTACAATGAGCAGTTCTTC. Combining the CDR3 with reference TRBV11-2 and TRBJ2-1 gives the whole variable domain EAGVAQSPRYKIIEKRQSVAFWCNPISGHATLYWYQQILGQGPKLLIQFQNNGVVDDSQLPKDRFSAERLKGVDSTLKIQPAKLEDSAVYLCASTPGGGYSYNEQFFGPGTRLTVL.

The rearrangement links TRBV30 to TRBJ1-2; D may be TRBD1 (5 bases). There are 12 residues in the CDR3. V was pared by 2 bases and J by 8 bases, with 12 bases between. Germline V gene sequence: CDR1 GTSNPN, CDR2 SVGIG (reference sequence). DNA of the CDR3: TGTGCCTGGAGTTCGGGGGAGCGGGGCTACACCTTC. Amino acids: CAWSSGERGYTF.

The chain joins TRBV28 to TRBJ1-5; 8 nucleotides line up with TRBD1. The germline V gene has CDR1 MDHEN and CDR2 SYDVKM. This CDR3 contains 16 residues. Trimming took 5 bases from V and 4 from J; bases not matched to a gene: 10. CDR3 in DNA: TGTGCCAGCAGTGACCGACAGGGGACGGGGAATCAGCCCCAGCATTTT. Protein product: CASSDRQGTGNQPQHF.

The rearrangement joins TRBV29-1 to TRBJ2-4; 10 bases fit TRBD2. This CDR3 has 14 amino acids. The V gene's germline CDR1 is SQVTM and CDR2 ANQGSEA. V dropped 7 bases and J dropped 0; count of bases not matched to a gene: 3. The CDR3 sequence is CSALAGTAKNIQYF. In DNA form, the CDR3 reads TGCAGCGCACTAGCGGGAACAGCCAAAAACATTCAGTACTTC.